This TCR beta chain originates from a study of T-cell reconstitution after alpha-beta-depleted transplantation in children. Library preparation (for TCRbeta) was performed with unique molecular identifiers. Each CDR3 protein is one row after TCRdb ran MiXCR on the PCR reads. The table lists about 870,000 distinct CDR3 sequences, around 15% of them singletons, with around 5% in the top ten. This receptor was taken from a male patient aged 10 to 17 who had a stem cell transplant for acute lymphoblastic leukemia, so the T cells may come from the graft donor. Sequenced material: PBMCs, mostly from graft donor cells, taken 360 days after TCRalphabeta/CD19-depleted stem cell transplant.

The DNA of the CDR3 is TGTGCCAGCAGCGTCTCGGATGTTCCCCCCTACGAGCAGTACTTC. It codes for CASSVSDVPPYEQYF. The rearrangement joins TRBV7-6 to TRBJ2-7, with D hard to call. The germline V and J ends were trimmed by 5 bases and 2 bases, with 16 bases remaining between them. From germline, CDR1 is SGHVS and CDR2 FNYEAQ. The CDR3 sequence is 15 residues long.